This T cell receptor beta chain was captured in a study of T cells in Graves' hyperthyroidism and ophthalmopathy. Study-wide context: Prior to any treatment, at the point of initial diagnosis, peripheral blood was collected.

The TCR beta CDR3 regions underwent amplification using RNA transcripts as the source. Researchers ran a first-round RT-PCR on the TCR CDR3 using the HTBI primer set. MiXCR, applied by TCRdb to the multiplex PCR reads, yields one record per CDR3 protein. The table includes about 380,000 distinct CDR3 sequences, around 13% detected once. Researchers barred patients who had uncontrolled infection, other autoimmune disease, pregnancy or lactation. Clinicians diagnosed patients from clinical symptoms, serum thyroxine and TRAb, thyroid ultrasound and orbital computed tomography. This clonotype was seen many times. The sequence was collected from a woman aged 60-75 years with Graves' hyperthyroidism. Sequenced material: blood.

The CDR3: CASSFLVGGEKLFF. CDR3 in DNA: TGTGCCAGCAGTTTTCTTGTGGGTGGTGAAAAACTGTTTTTT. This rearrangement joins TRBV28 to TRBJ1-4; no clear D gene. The CDR3 spans 14 residues. CDR1 and CDR2 from the germline V gene are MDHEN and SYDVKM. Between the trimmed V and J ends, which lost 3 bases and 7 bases, there was a span of 12 bases.